The next 26 T cell receptor beta chains were all read from a single sample in a study of human T cells and chemical hapten exposure (dated by TCRdb to about 2021). Per the publication, the time point label means: patch test 3, about 24 weeks after DPC sensitization. The intended sense of this specimen's treatment or condition label: therapeutic diphenylcyclopropenone sensitization with weekly scalp DPC. Total RNA was extracted from unfractionated whole blood that had been collected in Tempus Blood RNA tubes. Libraries were constructed by RACE. TCRdb shows the sequencer as NextSeq 500. In TCRdb, the public reads were trimmed at Q25 with fastp and aligned with MiXCR, with productive beta chains retained. Records with the same CDR3 protein are collapsed into one entry carrying the most frequent genes and DNA. Present in this sample are some 38,000 distinct CDR3 sequences, approximately 9.5% of which were seen just once. Roughly 25% of the sample rests with the top ten.

The sample consisted of whole blood, taken in connection with sensitization to the hapten diphenylcyclopropenone (DPC). The receptors derive from a man in his fifties with alopecia areata. Some clones in this sample may be carry-over from other donors' samples.

The sample holds a few counts of this clonotype. The V and J genes are TRBV7-2 and TRBJ2-1; 8 bases are a match to TRBD2. V dropped 2 bases and J dropped 7; count of bases not matched to a gene: 4. The germline V gene encodes CDR1 SGHTA and CDR2 FQGNSA. This CDR3 has 14 amino acids. DNA of the CDR3: TGTGCCAGCAGCTTAACGGGGGGGCGGAATGAGCAGTTCTTC. It encodes CASSLTGGRNEQFF.

The table lists this clonotype with a few counts. V gene TRBV19 combines with J gene TRBJ2-5, with TRBD1 matching 8 bases. Germline V gene lookup returns CDR1 LNHDA and CDR2 SQIVND (reference sequence). This CDR3 comprises 16 residues. The V gene end was trimmed by 5 bases and the J gene end by 1 base; junction bases not matched to a gene: 9. The CDR3 spells CASSEQHGTGQETQYF. In nucleotides, the CDR3 is TGTGCCAGTAGTGAACAGCACGGGACAGGCCAAGAGACCCAGTACTTC.

Ten or more counts support this clonotype. The chain recombines TRBV6-5 with TRBJ1-5; D not resolved. CDR3 length: 15 amino acids. V dropped 0 bases and J dropped 3 bases, with 9 bases sitting between them. Germline V gene data show CDR1 as MNHEY and CDR2 as SVGAGI. The CDR3, as DNA: TGTGCCAGCAGTTACTCGTTTACAAACAATCAGCCCCAGCATTTT. Protein sequence: CASSYSFTNNQPQHF.

The sample holds a few counts of this clonotype. The chain couples TRBV7-2 to TRBJ2-7, with a tentative D call TRBD1 (6 bases). The V end lost 5 bases, the J end lost 2 bases, and 10 bases lay between the germline ends. Germline CDR1 is SGHTA and CDR2 is FQGNSA. CDR3 length equals 13 residues. In DNA, the CDR3 is TGTGCCAGCAGCCGGACAGCTACCTACGAGCAGTACTTC. Protein product: CASSRTATYEQYF.

This clonotype has at least ten counts. The rearrangement joins TRBV10-3 to TRBJ2-5, with D uncertain. V lost 6 bases and J 0 bases, leaving 26 bases between the germline ends. In germline, CDR1 is ENHRY, CDR2 SYGVKD. The length of the CDR3 is 19 residues. CDR3 in DNA: TGTGCCATCAGCCCCACTCCTGCGCCGACCCGCCTAGACCAAGAGACCCAGTACTTC. Its protein product is CAISPTPAPTRLDQETQYF.

This clonotype has at least ten counts. The rearrangement links TRBV7-2 to TRBJ2-7; possibly TRBD1 for D (5 bases). This CDR3 has 14 residues. The V gene's germline CDR1 is SGHTA and CDR2 FQGNSA. The germline V and J ends were trimmed by 5 bases and 2 bases, with 13 bases remaining between them. The CDR3 is CASSQSGIAYEQYF. CDR3 sequence (DNA): TGTGCCAGCAGCCAATCAGGGATCGCCTACGAGCAGTACTTC.

The sample holds a few counts of this clonotype. The chain has TRBV7-2 and TRBJ1-1, with D unclear. The CDR3 runs 13 residues. Germline CDR1 SGHTA, CDR2 FQGNSA. V lost 6 bases and J lost 8, with 16 bases in between. CDR3 sequence reads: CASSTQKGFEAFF. The CDR3 DNA follows: TGTGCCAGCAGTACGCAGAAGGGCTTCGAAGCTTTCTTT.

In its sample, this clonotype is medium-sized. Its ends do not fully match the called genes, so a read error is possible. This chain links TRBV2 with TRBJ1-2, with a possible D match to TRBD1 (6 bases). Germline-derived CDR1 and CDR2 are SNHLY and FYNNEI. The CDR3 is made up of 15 amino acids. CDR3 sequence: CASTEGDTPRDGYTF. The DNA for the CDR3 is TGTGCCAGCACTGAAGGGGACACCCCGCGAGATGGCTACACCTTC.

This clonotype was detected many times. This sequence joins TRBV4-1 and TRBJ2-5, with D possibly TRBD2 on 6 matching bases. Germline-derived CDR1 and CDR2 are MGHRA and YSYEKL. The CDR3 consists of 15 residues. The V end lost 4 bases, the J end lost 2 bases, and 14 bases lay between the germline ends. For the CDR3, the DNA is TGCGCCAGCAGCCCTGCGCTCCTAGCGCAAGAGACCCAGTACTTC. It translates to CASSPALLAQETQYF.

This clonotype was observed at least ten times. The CDR3 coding sequence is TGTGCCAGCAGTTTGCCCCCTACTTACGAGCAGTACTTC. This translates into CASSLPPTYEQYF. The gene calls are TRBV6-6 and TRBJ2-7; D is unclear. The CDR3 spans 13 residues. Germline V gene sequence: CDR1 MNHNY, CDR2 SVGAGI (reference sequence). The V and J ends lost 4 bases and 4 bases respectively, with 11 bases between them.

The chain couples TRBV7-9 to TRBJ2-1; D unclear. Per germline, CDR1 SEHNR and CDR2 FQNEAQ (reference sequence). The CDR3 covers 14 residues. The V end lost 4 bases, the J end lost 6 bases, and 13 bases lay between the germline ends. CDR3 loop: CASSSRDRTNEQFF. DNA for the CDR3: TGTGCCAGCAGCTCCCGCGACCGGACCAATGAGCAGTTCTTC.

This clonotype was counted many times. The rearrangement joins TRBV20-1 to TRBJ2-7; 10 nucleotides align to TRBD1. Germline V gene data show CDR1 as DFQATT and CDR2 as SNEGSKA (reference sequence). Trimming cost V 4 bases and J 3 bases; bases outside gene matches: 6. This CDR3 has 14 amino acids. Here the CDR3 DNA reads TGCAGTGCTACGACAGGGGGCCGAGTCTACGAGCAGTACTTC. Translating it yields CSATTGGRVYEQYF.

CDR3 in amino acids: CSARDLTGRVASGANVLTF. In DNA form, the CDR3 reads TGCAGTGCTAGAGATTTGACAGGGAGGGTTGCTTCTGGGGCCAACGTCCTGACTTTC. The chain carries TRBV20-1 and TRBJ2-6; the D call may be TRBD1 or TRBD2 (7 bases each). This CDR3 is 19 amino acids long. The germline V and J ends were trimmed by 0 bases and 1 base, with 19 bases remaining between them. The germline V gene encodes CDR1 DFQATT and CDR2 SNEGSKA (reference sequence).

The sample holds one count of this clonotype. The chain has TRBV28 and TRBJ2-1; D not resolved. CDR3 size: 16 residues. Looked up from germline, CDR1 is MDHEN and CDR2 is SYDVKM. With 4 bases removed from V and 5 bases from J, the gap between germline ends came to 18 bases. The CDR3 spells CASSSLMKEMDNEQFF. For the CDR3, the DNA is TGTGCCAGCAGTTCCCTCATGAAGGAGATGGACAATGAGCAGTTCTTC.

Many counts were recorded for this clonotype. The chain recombines TRBV6-6 with TRBJ1-1; no reliable D call. Germline CDR1 and CDR2: MNHNY and SVGAGI (reference sequence). V gave up 7 bases and J gave up 5 bases, with 14 bases separating them. The CDR3 totals 13 residues. The CDR3 DNA follows: TGTGCCAGCACTCACGCCCGGAGGACTGAAGCTTTCTTT. Translated, it gives CASTHARRTEAFF.

As DNA, the CDR3 is TGCAGCGTTGAATACTTCGAGACCCAGTACTTC. The encoded protein is CSVEYFETQYF. J is TRBJ2-5 and V is TRBV29-1; D remains unclear. V was trimmed by 2 bases and J by 5 bases, leaving 6 bases between them. The CDR3 length is 11 residues. The germline V gene encodes CDR1 SQVTM and CDR2 ANQGSEA.

This clonotype was seen many times. The V call is TRBV6-2 or TRBV6-3, the J call TRBJ2-7; 9 bases are a match to TRBD2. Germline values: CDR1 MNHEY, CDR2 SVGEGT. V trimming: 7 bases; J trimming: 1 base; junction bases outside the gene matches: 5. CDR3 size: 14 residues. CDR3 sequence (DNA): TGTGCCAGCATAACTAGCGGGCGGTCCTACGAGCAGTACTTC. Its protein product is CASITSGRSYEQYF.

There are many counts of this clonotype. The rearrangement joins TRBV7-2 to TRBJ2-1; D is undetermined. Germline CDR1 reads SGHTA; CDR2 reads FQGNSA. The CDR3 is 15 residues long. The V and J ends lost 1 base and 1 base respectively, with 8 bases between them. As DNA, the CDR3 is TGTGCCAGCAGCTTAGAACAGTTTTCCTACAATGAGCAGTTCTTC. The encoded protein is CASSLEQFSYNEQFF.

This clonotype was seen many times. The chain links TRBV7-2 to TRBJ2-1; no reliable D call. Trimming took 5 bases from V and 2 from J, leaving 13 bases between them. Per germline, CDR1 SGHTA and CDR2 FQGNSA. This CDR3 has 15 residues. As DNA, the CDR3 is TGTGCCAGCAGCCACACTCATGGCCCCTACAATGAGCAGTTCTTC. It specifies CASSHTHGPYNEQFF.

This clonotype was found many times. This chain links TRBV6-2 or TRBV6-3 with TRBJ2-7; TRBD1 aligns across 8 bases. V dropped 5 bases and J dropped 1; count of bases not matched to a gene: 7. Germline V CDR1 and CDR2: MNHEY, SVGEGT. CDR3 size: 15 residues. In DNA form, the CDR3 reads TGTGCCAGCAGTCGAGCCGGGACAGGATCCTACGAGCAGTACTTC. This sequence encodes CASSRAGTGSYEQYF.

The chain is built from TRBV12-3 or TRBV12-4 and TRBJ1-1, with D uncertain. V shed 3 bases and J shed 2 bases, with 7 bases lying between them. The CDR3 sequence is 13 residues long. CDR3 loop: CASSFNSNTEAFF. As DNA, the CDR3 is TGTGCCAGCAGTTTTAATAGCAACACTGAAGCTTTCTTT.

This clonotype occurred many times. The rearrangement uses TRBV4-1 and TRBJ1-1, with 8 bases identical to TRBD1. There are 14 residues in the CDR3. Germline V lookup: CDR1 MGHRA, CDR2 YSYEKL. The V segment lost 4 bases and the J segment 2 bases; nucleotides outside the gene matches: 3. CDR3 nucleotide sequence: TGCGCCAGCAGCCGGACAGGGATTAACACTGAAGCTTTCTTT. It encodes CASSRTGINTEAFF.

This clonotype was counted at least ten times. This chain uses TRBV29-1 with TRBJ2-1, with D possibly TRBD1 on 7 matching bases. V lost 8 bases to trimming and J lost 0 bases, with 17 bases between them. Per germline, CDR1 SQVTM and CDR2 ANQGSEA. The CDR3 sequence is 15 residues long. In DNA form, the CDR3 reads TGCAGCCTCGGGGGCAGGGGGATCTCCTACAATGAGCAGTTCTTC. Protein sequence: CSLGGRGISYNEQFF.

The V call is TRBV9, the J call TRBJ2-7, with 9 bases that match TRBD1. The V and J ends lost 2 bases and 3 bases, in that order; junction bases with no gene match: 6. The CDR3 runs 15 residues. Germline CDR1 SGDLS, CDR2 YYNGEE. Here the CDR3 DNA reads TGTGCCAGCAGCGTGGGACAGGGCAGGCTCTACGAGCAGTACTTC. This translates into CASSVGQGRLYEQYF.

Of note for this clonotype: A read error may explain this, as a much larger clone is one base away. The chain links TRBV7-3 to TRBJ2-6; D is possibly TRBD1 (5 bases). This CDR3 contains 14 residues. Germline loops: CDR1 SGHTA, CDR2 FQGTGA. The CDR3: CASSGSSGANALTF. The CDR3 bases are TGTGCCAGCAGCGGAAGCTCTGGGGCCAACGCCCTGACTTTC.

The rearrangement uses TRBV28 and TRBJ2-5, with D perhaps matching TRBD2 (5 bases). Between the trimmed V and J ends, which lost 5 bases and 7 bases, there was a span of 8 bases. CDR3 length equals 11 residues. The germline V gene has CDR1 MDHEN and CDR2 SYDVKM. CDR3 in DNA: TGTGCCAGCAGTGTTACTAGGACCCAGTACTTC. It specifies CASSVTRTQYF.